A single sample gave rise to the 6 T cell receptor beta chains below, sequenced in a study of graft-versus-host responses after intestinal transplantation. No antigens are known for them. TCRdb keeps only in-frame clones here, not all; method: immunoSEQ multiplex PCR. Of about 94,000 clones listed, roughly nine tenths are singletons. Sequences were derived from unstimulated CD8+ T cells sorted from spleen or lymph node cells, sampled before intestinal transplant. Every receptor here comes from a human donor who received an intestinal transplant.

The chain couples TRBV4-1 to TRBJ1-1; 8 nucleotides agree with TRBD1. Per the germline V gene, CDR1 is MGHRA and CDR2 is YSYEKL. V shed 0 bases, J shed 1 base, and the junction held 7 bases outside the gene matches. The CDR3 loop spans 17 amino acids. CDR3 sequence (DNA): TGCGCCAGCAGCCAAGAACATTCCGGGACAGGGAACACTGAAGCTTTCTTT. This sequence encodes CASSQEHSGTGNTEAFF.

The chain employs TRBV6-7 and TRBJ2-3; 10 bases fit TRBD2. TRBV6-7 has ORF status, its function being uncertain. With V trimmed by 2 bases and J by 14 bases, 16 bases remained unmatched. This CDR3 comprises 16 residues. The CDR3 region has the DNA TGTGCCAGCAGTTACCGGACTAGCGGATCACAGATACGCATGTATTTT. This gives the protein CASSYRTSGSQIRMYF.

This sequence joins TRBV7-9 and TRBJ1-4; D remains unclear. The V end lost 5 bases, the J end lost 8 bases, and 9 bases lay between the germline ends. Germline V gene sequence: CDR1 SEHNR, CDR2 FQNEAQ (reference sequence). CDR3 length equals 12 residues. Here the CDR3 DNA reads TGTGCCAGCAGCCCCCCCTTGGAAAAACTGTTTTTT. Encoded protein: CASSPPLEKLFF.

The chain carries TRBV7-8 and TRBJ2-2; D is ambiguous. CDR1 is SGHVS and CDR2 is FQNEAQ in the germline V gene. V was cut by 3 bases and J by 6 bases, with 11 bases left in between. This CDR3 comprises 14 residues. The CDR3 protein is CASSLRPIPGELFF. CDR3 DNA sequence: TGTGCCAGCAGCTTGCGTCCAATACCCGGGGAGCTGTTTTTT.

The J gene is TRBJ1-2, the V gene TRBV11-2, with D hard to call. The germline V gene encodes CDR1 SGHAT and CDR2 FQNNGV. Trimming took off 5 bases at V and 5 bases at J, with 21 bases between the two ends. This CDR3 has 16 amino acids. The CDR3 DNA reads TGTGCCAGCAGCCTACGACACCCCGGATGGCTTTATGGCTACACCTTC. Translation: CASSLRHPGWLYGYTF.

This chain links TRBV7-3 with TRBJ2-7; a possible D gene is TRBD2 (6 bases). Trimming cost V 0 bases and J 5 bases, with 14 bases left between them. From germline, CDR1 is SGHTA and CDR2 FQGTGA. The CDR3 runs 15 residues. CDR3 residues: CASSLTGGTGDEQYF. The CDR3 DNA follows: TGTGCCAGCAGCTTAACTGGTGGGACTGGGGACGAGCAGTACTTC.